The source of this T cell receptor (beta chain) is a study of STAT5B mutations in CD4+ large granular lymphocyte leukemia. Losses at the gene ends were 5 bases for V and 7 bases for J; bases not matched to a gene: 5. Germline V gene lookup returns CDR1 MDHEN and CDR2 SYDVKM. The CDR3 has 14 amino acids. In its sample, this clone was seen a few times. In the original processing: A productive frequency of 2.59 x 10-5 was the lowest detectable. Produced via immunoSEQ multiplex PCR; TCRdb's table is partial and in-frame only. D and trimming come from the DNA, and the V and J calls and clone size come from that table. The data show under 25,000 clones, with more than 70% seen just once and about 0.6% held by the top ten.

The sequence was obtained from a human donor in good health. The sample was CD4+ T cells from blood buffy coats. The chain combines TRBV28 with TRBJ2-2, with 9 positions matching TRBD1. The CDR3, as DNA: TGTGCCAGCAGTACGGGGACAGGGTTCGGGGAGCTGTTTTTT. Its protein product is CASSTGTGFGELFF.